This T cell receptor beta chain was sequenced for a study of T cell responses to AZD1222 COVID-19 vaccine (dated by TCRdb to the early 2020s). Some background on the complete study: TCR sequencing was performed for approximately 240 trial participants, of whom around 210 were given two doses of AZD1222 and 26 were given two doses of MenACWY control vaccine. Trial participants were enrolled by age into 18-55, 56-69 and 70-plus year subgroups, with around 150, 28 and 57 TCR-sequenced participants respectively.

Study-wide findings and limitations: Reportedly, close to half of the unique spike-specific TCRs recognized epitopes lying outside the regions that are mutated in the B.1.351 and B.1.1.7 variants. Only six or seven AZD1222 recipients were SARS-CoV-2 seropositive at baseline, limiting conclusions about previously exposed vaccinees. In the small 56-69-year group, the increase in depth fell short of significance, most likely because of low power. Because no day 14 peak-response samples were available, repertoires were characterized only after the peak T cell response. After two AZD1222 doses, both the breadth and the depth of spike-specific TCRs were significantly higher than at day 0 and than in MenACWY recipients. Participants were mostly white British, with more females than males. The authors suggested clonal diversity may have been underestimated. The whole spike protein was spanned by vaccine-associated CD4 TCRs, and dominant responses were seen in regions 160-218 and 743-854.

The CDR3 regions of human TCRbeta chains were analyzed by immunosequencing. The published analysis was carried out like this. TCRs in the repertoires were matched against a reference library of SARS-CoV-2-specific TCRs that had been generated with the MIRA antigen-specificity platform. Breadth was defined as the fraction of unique TCRs that were SARS-CoV-2-associated, and depth was defined as the fraction of total T cells that were SARS-CoV-2-associated. Each spike-specific TCR was assigned to its reactive spike region and to a CD4 or CD8 class using the MIRA data. Log10-transformed breadth and depth values were compared by one-way ANOVA with Sidak's multiple comparisons tests. TCRdb holds this immuneACCESS table with in-frame rearrangements only. Some clones are missing; in checked studies, unresolved V genes explain under half, and the rest has no known cause. V, J and clone size are those of that table, while D and trimming were read from the DNA. The sample records 40,000 to 45,000 clones, about four fifths of which are singletons. The ten most abundant clones make up roughly 21% of the sample.

This sample's time point label indicates: about 28 days (+/-7) after the second vaccine dose. The treatment or condition tag for this specimen amounts to: meningococcal conjugate vaccine given as trial control. Vaccinee samples came from UK trials COV001 and COV002, including a single-blind randomized controlled phase 2/3 trial of AZD1222 (ChAdOx1 nCoV-19) in healthy adults. Trial participant PBMC samples were collected at day 0 and day 28 after the second dose for TCRbeta chain sequencing. This clone was found once. Its antigen is unknown. No much larger clone exists at a distance of one base, and base qualities are not known. V was cut back by 2 bases and J by 7 bases, leaving a gap of 7 bases between them. The CDR3 spans 11 residues, from the cysteine through the phenylalanine. The sequence is cut down to CDR3 DNA, 33 bases in frame from base 1. CDR1 and CDR2 were assigned from the germline V gene (reference sequence) as GTSNPN and SVGIG.

The chain uses TRBV30 and TRBJ2-3; the D gene is unclear. The receptor comes from an adult who received the MenACWY meningococcal vaccine as a control. Sequences were derived from peripheral blood, sampled 28 days after the second dose of the MenACWY control vaccine. The encoded CDR3 is CAWSPKYTQYF. The sequenced DNA is TGTGCCTGGAGTCCCAAATATACGCAGTATTTT.